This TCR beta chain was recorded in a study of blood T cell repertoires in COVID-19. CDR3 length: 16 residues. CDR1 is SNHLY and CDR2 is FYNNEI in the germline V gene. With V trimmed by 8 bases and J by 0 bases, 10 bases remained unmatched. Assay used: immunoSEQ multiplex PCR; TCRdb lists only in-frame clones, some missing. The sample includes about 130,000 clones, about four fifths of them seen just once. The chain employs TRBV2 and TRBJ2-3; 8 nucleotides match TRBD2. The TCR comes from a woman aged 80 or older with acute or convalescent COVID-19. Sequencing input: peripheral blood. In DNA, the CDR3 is TGTGCCAGCCAAAGGGAAGCGGGGGCTAGCACAGATACGCAGTATTTT. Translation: CASQREAGASTDTQYF.